This TCR beta chain was recorded in a study of PD-1 blockade in classical Hodgkin lymphoma. Study results and caveats: Underlying causes for the observed repertoire differences were not defined, possibly disease activity or prior therapy. As was reported, newly diagnosed patients showed lower baseline TCR diversity than healthy donors did. By C4D1, diversity of CD4+ TCRs had risen significantly, whereas that of CD8+ TCRs had not.

TCRdb keeps only in-frame clones here, not all; method: immunoSEQ multiplex PCR. The sample holds some 62,000 clones, roughly 88% seen once. With regard to this clone: Its antigen is not known.

In every patient, relapse followed autologous stem cell transplantation, while exposure to brentuximab vedotin differed. Responses achieved at best were complete response, partial response or progressive disease. The receptor's source is a human donor with classical Hodgkin lymphoma. The sequenced sample was peripheral blood mononuclear cells (PBMCs), obtained at baseline.

The DNA of the CDR3 is TGTGCCAGCAGTTTATCGGAGAGGCGAGATACGCAGTATTTT. Translated: CASSLSERRDTQYF. This chain uses TRBV27 with TRBJ2-3, with unresolved D. V dropped 0 bases and J dropped 5 bases, with 9 bases sitting between them. The V gene's germline CDR1 is MNHEY and CDR2 SMNVEV (reference sequence). The CDR3 is 14 residues long.